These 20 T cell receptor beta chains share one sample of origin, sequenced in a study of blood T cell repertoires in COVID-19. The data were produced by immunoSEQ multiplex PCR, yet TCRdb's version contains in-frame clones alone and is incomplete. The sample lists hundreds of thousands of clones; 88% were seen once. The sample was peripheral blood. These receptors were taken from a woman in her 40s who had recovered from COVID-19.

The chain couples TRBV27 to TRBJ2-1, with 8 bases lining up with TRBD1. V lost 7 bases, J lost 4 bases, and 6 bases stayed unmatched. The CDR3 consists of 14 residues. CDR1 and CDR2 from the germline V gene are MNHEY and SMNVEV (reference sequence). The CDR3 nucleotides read TGTGCCAGCACCAAGGGACAGGCGTACAATGAGCAGTTCTTC. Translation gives CASTKGQAYNEQFF.

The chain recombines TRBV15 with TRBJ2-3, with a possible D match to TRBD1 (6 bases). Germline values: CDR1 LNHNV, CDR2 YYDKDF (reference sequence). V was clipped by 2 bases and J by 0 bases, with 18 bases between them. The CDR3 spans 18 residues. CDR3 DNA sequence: TGTGCCACCAGCAGAACCGCCTCCGGGACATCTAGCACAGATACGCAGTATTTT. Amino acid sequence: CATSRTASGTSSTDTQYF. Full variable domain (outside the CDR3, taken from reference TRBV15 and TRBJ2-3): DAMVIQNPRYQVTQFGKPVTLSCSQTLNHNVMYWYQQKSSQAPKLLFHYYDKDFNNEADTPDNFQSRRPNTSFCFLDIRSPGLGDTAMYLCATSRTASGTSSTDTQYFGPGTRLTVL.

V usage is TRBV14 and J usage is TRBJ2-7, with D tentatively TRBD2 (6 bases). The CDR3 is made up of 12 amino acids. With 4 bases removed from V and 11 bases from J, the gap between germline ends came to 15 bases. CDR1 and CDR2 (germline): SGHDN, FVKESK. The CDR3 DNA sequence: TGTGCCAGCAGCCCCGGGGGAGTCAAAGAGTACTTC. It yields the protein CASSPGGVKEYF.

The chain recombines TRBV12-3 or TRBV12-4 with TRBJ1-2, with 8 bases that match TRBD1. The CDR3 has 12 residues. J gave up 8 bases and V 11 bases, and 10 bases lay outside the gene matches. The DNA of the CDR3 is TGTGCCCTAAGGCAGGGGGCGCGGGGCTACACCTTC. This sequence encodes CALRQGARGYTF.

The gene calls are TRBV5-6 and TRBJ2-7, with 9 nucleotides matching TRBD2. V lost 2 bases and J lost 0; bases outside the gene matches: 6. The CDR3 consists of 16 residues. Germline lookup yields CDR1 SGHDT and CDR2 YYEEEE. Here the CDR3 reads CASSLRAGGSSYEQYV. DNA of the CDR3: TGTGCCAGCAGCTTACGGGCGGGAGGGAGCTCCTACGAGCAGTACGTC.

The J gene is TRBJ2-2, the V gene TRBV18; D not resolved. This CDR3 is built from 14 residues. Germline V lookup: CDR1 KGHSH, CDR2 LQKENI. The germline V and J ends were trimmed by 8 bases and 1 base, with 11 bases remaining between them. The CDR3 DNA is TGTGCCAGCGCGCCGAACAGGAACACCGGGGAGCTGTTTTTT. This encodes CASAPNRNTGELFF.

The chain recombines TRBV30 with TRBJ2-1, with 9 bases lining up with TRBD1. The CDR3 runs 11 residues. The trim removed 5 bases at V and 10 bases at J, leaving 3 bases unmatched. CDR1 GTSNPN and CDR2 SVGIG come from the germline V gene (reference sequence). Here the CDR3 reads CAWGQGPEQFF. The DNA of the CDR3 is TGTGCCTGGGGACAGGGGCCGGAGCAGTTCTTC. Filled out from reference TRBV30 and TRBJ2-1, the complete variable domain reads SQTIHQWPATLVQPVGSPLSLECTVEGTSNPNLYWYRQAAGRGLQLLFYSVGIGQISSEVPQNLSASRPQDRQFILSSKKLLLSDSGFYLCAWGQGPEQFFGPGTRLTVL.

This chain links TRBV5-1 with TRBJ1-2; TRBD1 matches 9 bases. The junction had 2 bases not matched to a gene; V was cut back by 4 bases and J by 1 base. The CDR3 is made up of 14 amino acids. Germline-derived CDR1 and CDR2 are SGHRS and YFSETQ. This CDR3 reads CASSRDRDNYGYTF. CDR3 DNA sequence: TGCGCCAGCAGCCGGGACAGGGATAACTATGGCTACACCTTC.

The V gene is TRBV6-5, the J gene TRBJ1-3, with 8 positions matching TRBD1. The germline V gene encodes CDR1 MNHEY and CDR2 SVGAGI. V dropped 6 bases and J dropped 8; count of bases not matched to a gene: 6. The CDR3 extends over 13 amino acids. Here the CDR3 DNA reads TGTGCCAGCAGGACGACAGGGGTGTACACCATATATTTT. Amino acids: CASRTTGVYTIYF.

CDR3 sequence reads: CASLPGNSYNSPLHF. The DNA of the CDR3 is TGTGCCAGCTTGCCGGGGAACTCCTATAATTCACCCCTCCACTTT. The chain uses TRBV18 and TRBJ1-6; no reliable D call. V was shortened by 7 bases and J by 0 bases, with 10 bases between the two germline ends. CDR3 length equals 15 residues. The germline CDR1 and CDR2 sequences are KGHSH and LQKENI.

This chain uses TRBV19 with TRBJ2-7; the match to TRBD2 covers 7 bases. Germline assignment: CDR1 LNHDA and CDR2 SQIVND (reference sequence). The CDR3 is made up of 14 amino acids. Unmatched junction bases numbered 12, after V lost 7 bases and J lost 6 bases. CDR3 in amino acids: CASTFEGGLFEQYF. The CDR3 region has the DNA TGTGCCAGTACGTTTGAGGGAGGGCTTTTCGAGCAGTACTTC.

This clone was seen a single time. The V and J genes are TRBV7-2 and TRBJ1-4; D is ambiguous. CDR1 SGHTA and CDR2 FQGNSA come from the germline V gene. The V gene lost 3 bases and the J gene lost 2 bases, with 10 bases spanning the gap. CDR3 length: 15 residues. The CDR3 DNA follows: TGTGCCAGCAGCTTGGCCAGCAGGACTAATGAAAAACTGTTTTTT. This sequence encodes CASSLASRTNEKLFF.

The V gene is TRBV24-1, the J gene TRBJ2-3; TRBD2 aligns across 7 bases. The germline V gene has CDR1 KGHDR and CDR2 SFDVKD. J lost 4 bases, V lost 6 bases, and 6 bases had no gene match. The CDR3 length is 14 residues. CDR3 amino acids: CATSRGLLSDTQYF. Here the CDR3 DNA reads TGTGCCACCAGTAGGGGACTACTTTCAGATACGCAGTATTTT.

This CDR3 reads CASSHPGGRETQYF. The CDR3 nucleotides read TGCGCCAGCAGCCACCCCGGGGGGAGGGAGACCCAGTACTTC. The chain links TRBV4-1 to TRBJ2-5; 7 bases line up with TRBD2. The CDR3 covers 14 residues. Germline V gives CDR1 MGHRA, CDR2 YSYEKL. V gave up 3 bases and J gave up 5 bases; unmatched junction bases: 6.

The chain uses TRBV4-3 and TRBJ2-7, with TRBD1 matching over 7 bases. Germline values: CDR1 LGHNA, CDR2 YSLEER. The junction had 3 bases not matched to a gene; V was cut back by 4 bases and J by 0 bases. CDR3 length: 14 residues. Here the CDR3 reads CASSPGQVSYEQYF. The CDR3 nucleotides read TGCGCCAGCAGCCCCGGACAGGTCTCCTACGAGCAGTACTTC.

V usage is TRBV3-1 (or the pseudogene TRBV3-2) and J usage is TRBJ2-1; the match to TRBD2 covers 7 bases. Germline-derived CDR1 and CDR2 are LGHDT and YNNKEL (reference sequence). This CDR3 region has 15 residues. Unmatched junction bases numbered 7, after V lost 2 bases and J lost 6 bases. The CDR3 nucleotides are TGTGCCAGCAGCCAATGGCGGGAGCCCCCCAATGAGCAGTTCTTC. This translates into CASSQWREPPNEQFF.

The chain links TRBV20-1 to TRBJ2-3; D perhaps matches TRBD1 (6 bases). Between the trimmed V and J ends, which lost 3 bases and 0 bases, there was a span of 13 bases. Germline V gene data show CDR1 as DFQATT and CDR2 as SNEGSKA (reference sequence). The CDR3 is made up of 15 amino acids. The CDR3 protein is CSASFRDTSTDTQYF. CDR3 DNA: TGCAGTGCTAGTTTTCGGGACACGAGCACAGATACGCAGTATTTT.

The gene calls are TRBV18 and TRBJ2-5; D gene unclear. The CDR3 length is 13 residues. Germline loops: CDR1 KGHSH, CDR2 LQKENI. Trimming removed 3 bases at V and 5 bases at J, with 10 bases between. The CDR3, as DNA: TGTGCCAGCTCACCCTGGGCATGGGAGACCCAGTACTTC. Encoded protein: CASSPWAWETQYF.

CDR3 protein: CSVGVRGLAGAAGTGELFF. The DNA for the CDR3 is TGCAGCGTTGGGGTACGGGGGCTGGCGGGAGCCGCGGGCACCGGGGAGCTGTTTTTT. V and J are TRBV29-1 and TRBJ2-2, with TRBD2 as a possible D gene (7 bases). Germline assignment: CDR1 SQVTM and CDR2 ANQGSEA. CDR3 size: 19 residues. V was shortened by 4 bases and J by 4 bases, with 28 bases between the two germline ends.

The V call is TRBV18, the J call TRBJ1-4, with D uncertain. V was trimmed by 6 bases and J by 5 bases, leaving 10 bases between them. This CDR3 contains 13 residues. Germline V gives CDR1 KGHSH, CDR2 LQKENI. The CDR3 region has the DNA TGTGCCAGCTCCTCGCAGAGGAATGAAAAACTGTTTTTT. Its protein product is CASSSQRNEKLFF.